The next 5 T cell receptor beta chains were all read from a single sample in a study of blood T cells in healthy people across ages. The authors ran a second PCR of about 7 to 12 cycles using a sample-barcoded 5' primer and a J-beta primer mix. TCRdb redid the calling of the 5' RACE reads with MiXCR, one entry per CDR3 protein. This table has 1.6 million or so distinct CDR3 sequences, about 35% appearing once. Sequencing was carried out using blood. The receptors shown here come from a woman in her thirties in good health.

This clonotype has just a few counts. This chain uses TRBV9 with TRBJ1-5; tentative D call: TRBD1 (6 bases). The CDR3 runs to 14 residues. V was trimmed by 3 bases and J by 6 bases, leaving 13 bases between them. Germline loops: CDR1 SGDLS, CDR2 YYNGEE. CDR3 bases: TGTGCCAGCAGCGAGCAGGGGACCTTTCAGCCCCAGCATTTT. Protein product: CASSEQGTFQPQHF.

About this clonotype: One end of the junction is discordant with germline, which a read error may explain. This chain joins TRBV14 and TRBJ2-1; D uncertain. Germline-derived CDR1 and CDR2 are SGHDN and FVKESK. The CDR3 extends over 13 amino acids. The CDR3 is CVSSQVIGNEQFF. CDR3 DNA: TGTGTCAGCAGCCAAGTCATCGGTAATGAGCAGTTCTTC.

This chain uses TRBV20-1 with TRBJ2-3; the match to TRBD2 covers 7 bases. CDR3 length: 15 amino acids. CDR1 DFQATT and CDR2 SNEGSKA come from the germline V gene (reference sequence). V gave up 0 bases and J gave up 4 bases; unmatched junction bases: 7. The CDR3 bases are TGCAGTGCTAGAGACCCCGGGAGGAGGGCAGATACGCAGTATTTT. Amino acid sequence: CSARDPGRRADTQYF.

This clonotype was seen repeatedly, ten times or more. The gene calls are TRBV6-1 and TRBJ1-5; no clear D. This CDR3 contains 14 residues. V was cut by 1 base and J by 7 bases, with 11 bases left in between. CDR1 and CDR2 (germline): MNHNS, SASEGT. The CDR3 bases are TGTGCCAGCAGTGAAGTAGGAGGGTACCAGCCCCAGCATTTT. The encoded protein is CASSEVGGYQPQHF.

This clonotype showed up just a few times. CDR3 region: CASSSTSGGDYYEQYF. CDR3 nucleotide sequence: TGTGCCAGCAGCTCGACTAGCGGGGGGGACTACTACGAGCAGTACTTC. This chain joins TRBV13 and TRBJ2-5, with 14 bases matching TRBD2. The J call may be incorrect, as the DNA end agrees better with TRBJ2-7. The length of the CDR3 is 16 residues. Per germline, CDR1 PRHDT and CDR2 FYEKMQ (reference sequence).